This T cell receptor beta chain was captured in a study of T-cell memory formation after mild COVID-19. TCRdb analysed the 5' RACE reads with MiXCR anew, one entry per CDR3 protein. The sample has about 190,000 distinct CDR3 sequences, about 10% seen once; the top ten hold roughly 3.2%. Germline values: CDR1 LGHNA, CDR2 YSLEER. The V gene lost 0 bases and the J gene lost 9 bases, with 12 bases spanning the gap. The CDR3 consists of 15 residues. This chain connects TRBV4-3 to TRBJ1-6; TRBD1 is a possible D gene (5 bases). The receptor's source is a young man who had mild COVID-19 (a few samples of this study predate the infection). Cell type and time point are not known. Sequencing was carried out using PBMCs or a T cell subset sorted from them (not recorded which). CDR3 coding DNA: TGCGCCAGCAGCCAAGATGCGGTCGGGGCTTCACCCCTCCACTTT. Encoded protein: CASSQDAVGASPLHF.